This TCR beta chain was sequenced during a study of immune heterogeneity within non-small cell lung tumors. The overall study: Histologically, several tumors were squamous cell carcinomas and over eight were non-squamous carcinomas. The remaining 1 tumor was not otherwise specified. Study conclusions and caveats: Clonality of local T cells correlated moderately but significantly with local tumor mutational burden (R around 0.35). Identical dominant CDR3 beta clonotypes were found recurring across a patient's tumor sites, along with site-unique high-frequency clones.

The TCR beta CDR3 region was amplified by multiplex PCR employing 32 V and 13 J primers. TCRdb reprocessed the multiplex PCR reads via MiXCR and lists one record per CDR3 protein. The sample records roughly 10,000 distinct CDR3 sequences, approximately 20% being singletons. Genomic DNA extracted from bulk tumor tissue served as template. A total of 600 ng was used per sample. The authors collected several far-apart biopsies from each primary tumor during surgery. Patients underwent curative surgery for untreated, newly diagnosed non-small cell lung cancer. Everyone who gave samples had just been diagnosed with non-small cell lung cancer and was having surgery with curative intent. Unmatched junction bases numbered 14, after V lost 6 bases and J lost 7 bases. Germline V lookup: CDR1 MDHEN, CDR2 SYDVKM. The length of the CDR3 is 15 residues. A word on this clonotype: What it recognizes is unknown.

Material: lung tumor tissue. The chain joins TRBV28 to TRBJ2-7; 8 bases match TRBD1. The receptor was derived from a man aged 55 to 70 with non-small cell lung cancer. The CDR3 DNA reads TGTGCCAGCAGAGCGGACAGGGTCAGTTCGAGGGAGCAGTACTTC. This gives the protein CASRADRVSSREQYF. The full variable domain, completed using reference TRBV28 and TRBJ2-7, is DVKVTQSSRYLVKRTGEKVFLECVQDMDHENMFWYRQDPGLGLRLIYFSYDVKMKEKGDIPEGYSVSREKKERFSLILESASTNQTSMYLCASRADRVSSREQYFGPGTRLTVT.